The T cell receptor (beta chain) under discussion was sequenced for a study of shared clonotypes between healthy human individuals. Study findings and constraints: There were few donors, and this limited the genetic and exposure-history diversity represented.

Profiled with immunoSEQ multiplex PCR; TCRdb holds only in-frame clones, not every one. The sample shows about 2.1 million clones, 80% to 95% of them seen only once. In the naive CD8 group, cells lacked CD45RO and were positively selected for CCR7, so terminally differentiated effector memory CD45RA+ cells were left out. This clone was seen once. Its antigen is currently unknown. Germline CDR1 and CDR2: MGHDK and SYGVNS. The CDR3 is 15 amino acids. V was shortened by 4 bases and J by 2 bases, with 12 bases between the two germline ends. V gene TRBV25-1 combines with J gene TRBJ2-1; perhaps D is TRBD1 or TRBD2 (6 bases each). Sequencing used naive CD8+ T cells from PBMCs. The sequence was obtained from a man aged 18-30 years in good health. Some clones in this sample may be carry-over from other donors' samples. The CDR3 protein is CASSGGLATYNEQFF. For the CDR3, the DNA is TGTGCCAGCAGTGGGGGGCTAGCGACCTACAATGAGCAGTTCTTC. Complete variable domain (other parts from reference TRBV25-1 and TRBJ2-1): EADIYQTPRYLVIGTGKKITLECSQTMGHDKMYWYQQDPGMELHLIHYSYGVNSTEKGDLSSESTVSRIRTEHFPLTLESARPSHTSQYLCASSGGLATYNEQFFGPGTRLTVL.